A selection of T cell receptor beta chains follows, all from one sample in a study of control samples from healthy donors and cancer patients. Generated by immunoSEQ multiplex PCR, the TCRdb table keeps only in-frame clones and is missing some. The data show approximately 83,000 clones, with approximately 93% seen just once and over 1.3% held by the top ten. The sequenced material came from blood. The receptors originated from a woman aged 25 to 39 in good health. Each CDR3 is given with its conserved first and last residue. Fields, in order: CDR3 length, J gene, D gene, clone size, V gene, CDR3 protein, CDR3 DNA. The D gene is left open where the match is weak. Clone size, where shown, is once, few, many, or a class for clones that have expanded.

14 | TRBJ1-5 | NA | NA | TRBV6-1 | CASSELTGREPQHF | TGTGCCAGCAGTGAGCTAACAGGGAGGGAGCCCCAGCATTTT
14 | TRBJ2-5 | NA | NA | TRBV15 | CATSRGYLAETQYF | TGTGCCACCAGCAGAGGGTATCTGGCAGAGACCCAGTACTTC
14 | TRBJ1-3 | TRBD1 | NA | TRBV6-5 | CASSKTGGGNTIYF | TGTGCCAGCAGTAAGACAGGGGGCGGAAACACCATATATTTT
16 | TRBJ2-3 | TRBD2 | few | TRBV9 | CASSPATSRLTDTQYF | TGTGCCAGCAGCCCCGCGACTAGCAGGCTCACAGATACGCAGTATTTT
14 | TRBJ1-1 | NA | NA | TRBV18 | CASSPSGQETEAFF | TGTGCCAGCTCACCTTCTGGGCAAGAGACTGAAGCTTTCTTT
16 | TRBJ1-4 | NA | NA | TRBV6-2/TRBV6-3 | CASSYPRGGGEEKLFF | TGTGCCAGCAGTTACCCGAGGGGAGGGGGTGAAGAAAAACTGTTTTTT
12 | TRBJ1-1 | NA | NA | TRBV29-1 | CSAVRADTEAFF | TGCAGCGCGGTCAGAGCGGACACTGAAGCTTTCTTT
14 | TRBJ1-1 | NA | NA | TRBV25-1 | CASSEYKTQGRAFF | TGTGCCAGCAGTGAATATAAAACTCAGGGGAGAGCTTTCTTT
14 | TRBJ2-1 | NA | NA | TRBV19 | CASSVASVYNEQFF | TGTGCCAGCTCCGTGGCTAGCGTTTACAATGAGCAGTTCTTC
12 | TRBJ1-1 | NA | NA | TRBV7-9 | CASSLGTDEAFF | TGTGCCAGCAGCTTAGGGACAGACGAAGCTTTCTTT
13 | TRBJ1-1 | NA | NA | TRBV6-4 | CASSFQGNTEAFF | TGTGCCAGCAGCTTTCAGGGGAACACTGAAGCTTTCTTT
14 | TRBJ2-5 | NA | NA | TRBV18 | CASSPPLPEETQYF | TGTGCCAGCTCACCCCCGCTTCCGGAAGAGACCCAGTACTTC
15 | TRBJ1-5 | NA | NA | TRBV6-1 | CASSEALRGNQPQHF | TGTGCCAGCAGTGAAGCCTTACGGGGCAATCAGCCCCAGCATTTT
14 | TRBJ1-5 | NA | NA | TRBV5-1 | CASSLGTDNQPQHF | TGCGCCAGCAGCTTGGGGACGGACAATCAGCCCCAGCATTTT
14 | TRBJ1-4 | TRBD1 | NA | TRBV18 | CASSGQGVDEKLFF | TGTGCCAGCTCAGGACAGGGAGTTGATGAAAAACTGTTTTTT
13 | TRBJ1-4 | NA | NA | TRBV25-1 | CASSEWGSEKLFF | TGTGCCAGCAGTGAATGGGGTTCTGAAAAACTGTTTTTT
15 | TRBJ2-1 | TRBD1 | NA | TRBV5-4 | CASSKGGQGGDEQFF | TGTGCCAGCAGCAAGGGGGGACAGGGTGGCGATGAGCAGTTCTTC
14 | TRBJ1-1 | TRBD1 | NA | TRBV3-1/TRBV3-2 | CASSFRDRGTEAFF | TGTGCCAGCAGCTTCCGGGACAGGGGTACTGAAGCTTTCTTT
18 | TRBJ2-5 | TRBD2 | NA | TRBV18 | CASSPSSSGGALYETQYF | TGTGCCAGCTCACCATCATCAAGCGGGGGGGCTCTGTATGAGACCCAGTACTTC
14 | TRBJ2-7 | NA | many | TRBV6-6 | CASSYERTSYEQYF | TGTGCCAGCAGTTACGAACGGACCTCCTACGAGCAGTACTTC
13 | TRBJ2-5 | TRBD1 | once | TRBV5-4 | CASSLTGTETQYF | TGTGCCAGCAGCCTGACAGGGACGGAGACCCAGTACTTC
12 | TRBJ1-5 | TRBD1 | once | TRBV19 | CASGQGNQPQHF | TGTGCCAGTGGACAGGGAAATCAGCCCCAGCATTTT
14 | TRBJ1-2 | NA | once | TRBV30 | CAWSGGRERYGYTF | TGTGCCTGGAGTGGGGGCAGGGAGCGCTATGGCTACACCTTC
16 | TRBJ2-7 | TRBD2 | NA | TRBV2 | CASSVRSGTSYGEQYF | TGTGCCAGCAGTGTGAGATCCGGGACTAGCTATGGCGAGCAGTACTTC
15 | TRBJ2-1 | TRBD2 | NA | TRBV7-9 | CASSLGTSGSDEQFF | TGTGCCAGCAGCTTAGGTACTAGCGGGAGTGATGAGCAGTTCTTC
11 | TRBJ2-7 | NA | NA | TRBV6-6 | CASSLGYEQYF | TGTGCCAGCAGTCTTGGCTACGAGCAGTACTTC
13 | TRBJ1-1 | NA | NA | TRBV19 | CASSMEGNTEAFF | TGTGCCAGTAGTATGGAAGGAAACACTGAAGCTTTCTTT
17 | TRBJ1-2 | NA | NA | TRBV5-4 | CASSLMRPDGITYGYTF | TGTGCCAGCAGCTTGATGCGACCGGACGGGATTACGTATGGCTACACCTTC
15 | TRBJ2-7 | NA | NA | TRBV5-1 | CASSSLTGSVYEQYF | TGCGCCAGCAGCTCGCTTACAGGTTCAGTCTACGAGCAGTACTTC
14 | TRBJ1-3 | TRBD1 | NA | TRBV19 | CASMGQGAGNTIYF | TGTGCCAGTATGGGACAGGGGGCTGGAAACACCATATATTTT
12 | TRBJ1-2 | NA | NA | TRBV5-1 | CASSPSEYGYTF | TGCGCCAGCAGCCCTTCTGAGTATGGCTACACCTTC
12 | TRBJ2-1 | NA | NA | TRBV12-3/TRBV12-4 | CASSILANEQFF | TGTGCCAGCAGCATACTAGCAAATGAGCAGTTCTTC
13 | TRBJ2-7 | NA | NA | TRBV28 | CASSPAGAYEQYF | TGTGCCAGCAGTCCGGCGGGCGCCTACGAGCAGTACTTC
13 | TRBJ1-1 | NA | NA | TRBV5-1 | CASSFRPGDEAFF | TGCGCCAGCAGCTTTAGGCCCGGTGATGAAGCTTTCTTT
15 | TRBJ2-5 | TRBD2 | NA | TRBV19 | CASNGLAGGRETQYF | TGTGCCAGTAACGGACTAGCGGGAGGGAGAGAGACCCAGTACTTC
17 | TRBJ1-2 | NA | NA | TRBV5-4 | CASSLVPGLKGDYGYTF | TGTGCCAGCAGCTTGGTCCCCGGACTAAAGGGGGACTATGGCTACACCTTC
14 | TRBJ2-7 | TRBD2 | NA | TRBV10-3 | CAIRGGSGNYEQYF | TGTGCCATCAGGGGGGGTAGCGGGAACTACGAGCAGTACTTC
16 | TRBJ1-3 | NA | NA | TRBV11-2 | CASSLGQVYSGNTIYF | TGTGCCAGCAGCTTAGGACAGGTCTACTCTGGAAACACCATATATTTT
16 | TRBJ1-3 | NA | NA | TRBV27 | CASSSLPSGVGNTIYF | TGTGCCAGCAGTTCCCTGCCTTCAGGGGTTGGAAACACCATATATTTT
14 | TRBJ1-5 | NA | NA | TRBV19 | CASSIVPGAQPQHF | TGTGCCAGTAGTATAGTTCCGGGGGCCCAGCCCCAGCATTTT
15 | TRBJ1-1 | NA | once | TRBV25-1 | CASSDNQGRRTEAFF | TGTGCCAGCAGTGATAACCAGGGGAGAAGGACTGAAGCTTTCTTT
15 | TRBJ1-5 | TRBD1 | NA | TRBV15 | CATSVDRGQVEPQHF | TGTGCCACCAGCGTTGACAGGGGGCAGGTAGAGCCCCAGCATTTT
15 | TRBJ2-1 | TRBD1 | NA | TRBV28 | CASGNRDSAYNEQFF | TGTGCCAGCGGAAACCGGGACAGTGCCTACAATGAGCAGTTCTTC
15 | TRBJ2-4 | NA | NA | TRBV7-9 | CASSPTGKAKNIQYF | TGTGCCAGCAGCCCTACAGGGAAAGCCAAAAACATTCAGTACTTC
16 | TRBJ1-3 | NA | NA | TRBV11-2 | CASSPWRRNSGNTIYF | TGTGCCAGCAGCCCGTGGCGGCGGAACTCTGGAAACACCATATATTTT
13 | TRBJ1-4 | TRBD1 | NA | TRBV14 | CASSQARTGKLFF | TGTGCCAGCAGCCAGGCCCGGACAGGGAAACTGTTTTTT
14 | TRBJ2-1 | TRBD2 | NA | TRBV10-2 | CASNGGGHYNEQFF | TGCGCCAGCAATGGCGGGGGTCACTACAATGAGCAGTTCTTC
11 | TRBJ2-7 | NA | NA | TRBV11-2 | CASSPSYEQYF | TGTGCCAGCAGCCCCAGCTACGAGCAGTACTTC
12 | TRBJ2-7 | NA | NA | TRBV28 | CASSSGQMPQYF | TGTGCCAGCAGTTCCGGACAAATGCCGCAGTACTTC
13 | TRBJ1-1 | NA | NA | TRBV28 | CASSLVKNTEAFF | TGTGCCAGCAGTTTAGTGAAGAACACTGAAGCTTTCTTT
12 | TRBJ1-2 | NA | NA | TRBV6-1 | CASSEDDYGYTF | TGTGCCAGCAGCGAAGACGACTATGGCTACACCTTC
16 | TRBJ2-1 | TRBD1 | NA | TRBV6-1 | CASREQGGLSYNEQFF | TGTGCCAGCAGGGAACAGGGGGGCCTCTCCTACAATGAGCAGTTCTTC
13 | TRBJ1-1 | TRBD1 | NA | TRBV5-6 | CASSGHRGSVAFF | TGTGCCAGCAGCGGTCACAGGGGGAGCGTCGCTTTCTTT